This T cell receptor beta chain was identified during a study of blood T cell repertoires in COVID-19. As for the study in general: PBMCs, B-cell-depleted T cells, or T cells provided the cDNA or gDNA that made up the material.

The protocol was immunoSEQ multiplex PCR, while the TCRdb copy is restricted to in-frame clones and leaves out a portion. The sample yields about 150,000 clones, around 86% seen once. Germline CDR1 SGHVS, CDR2 FNYEAQ. There are 15 residues in the CDR3. Trimming stripped 2 bases from V and 5 bases from J, with 16 bases between. The cohort comprised adults aged roughly 18 to 95 years residing in 20 to 25 US areas. This sequence originates from a man aged 50-60 years who had recovered from COVID-19. Sample: PBMCs or T cells enriched from blood (not recorded which). V and J are TRBV7-6 and TRBJ2-7; TRBD1 might be the D (5 bases). Here the CDR3 reads CASSLSSGPLDEQYF. For the CDR3, the DNA is TGTGCCAGCAGCTTAAGTTCAGGGCCGCTAGACGAGCAGTACTTC.